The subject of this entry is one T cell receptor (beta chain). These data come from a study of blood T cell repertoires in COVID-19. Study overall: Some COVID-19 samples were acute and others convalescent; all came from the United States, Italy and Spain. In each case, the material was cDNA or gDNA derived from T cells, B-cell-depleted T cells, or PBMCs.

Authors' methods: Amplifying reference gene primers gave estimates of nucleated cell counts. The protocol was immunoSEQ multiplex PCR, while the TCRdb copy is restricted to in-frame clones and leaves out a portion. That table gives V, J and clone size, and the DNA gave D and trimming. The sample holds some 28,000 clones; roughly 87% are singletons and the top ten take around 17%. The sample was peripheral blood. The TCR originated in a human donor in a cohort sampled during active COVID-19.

CDR3 in amino acids: CASSLGTSGSPDTQYF. The CDR3 bases are TGTGCCAGCAGCTTAGGGACTAGCGGGAGTCCAGATACGCAGTATTTT. The chain employs TRBV11-2 and TRBJ2-3; TRBD2 agrees at 13 bases. The V and J ends lost 1 base and 4 bases, in that order; junction bases with no gene match: 2. Germline values: CDR1 SGHAT, CDR2 FQNNGV. The CDR3 runs to 16 residues.